This is a list of T cell receptor beta chains from one sample in a study of T cells expressing NK-cell markers. TCRdb re-called the 5' RACE reads and catalogs CDR3 proteins one per entry, DNA excluded. The sample totals approximately 460,000 distinct CDR3 sequences. The sample taken for sequencing was blood T cells: a sorted CD56 or NKG2C T cell subset, CD4+ or CD8+ T cells, or bulk PBMC T cells (not recorded which). The source of these receptors is a woman aged 18-70 years in good health. The CDR3 runs from the conserved cysteine through the conserved F or W.

V gene: TRBV3-1
J gene: TRBJ2-7
CDR3 protein: CASSQRNRQGVAYEQYF

V gene: TRBV15
J gene: TRBJ2-1
CDR3 protein: CATSRGLAGVYNEQFF

V gene: TRBV7-2
J gene: TRBJ1-1
CDR3 protein: CASSLTAGTNTEAFF

V gene: TRBV6-1
J gene: TRBJ2-3
CDR3 protein: CASNFRADTQYF

V gene: TRBV18
J gene: TRBJ1-1
CDR3 protein: CASSLQRQGQGTEAFF

V gene: TRBV6-6
J gene: TRBJ2-2
CDR3 protein: CAIMGGAGELFF

V gene: TRBV6-1
J gene: TRBJ1-1
CDR3 protein: CASREDGSDTEAFF

V gene: TRBV5-5
J gene: TRBJ1-5
CDR3 protein: CASRLGNSNQPQHF

V gene: TRBV6-5
J gene: TRBJ1-2
CDR3 protein: CASSYEAVPNYGYTF

V gene: TRBV18
J gene: TRBJ1-1
CDR3 protein: CATVKGQGRMNTEAFF

V gene: TRBV25-1
J gene: TRBJ2-5
CDR3 protein: CASSEAVGPPGETQYF

V gene: TRBV15
J gene: TRBJ2-1
CDR3 protein: CATSILDRSSYNEQFF

V gene: TRBV7-9
J gene: TRBJ2-1
CDR3 protein: CASSLGQPYNEQFF

V gene: TRBV9
J gene: TRBJ2-7
CDR3 protein: CASSGRENEQYF

V gene: TRBV20-1
J gene: TRBJ2-5
CDR3 protein: CSASAGGGETQYF

V gene: TRBV5-1
J gene: TRBJ1-4
CDR3 protein: CASSPDGTHEKLFF

V gene: TRBV7-9
J gene: TRBJ2-1
CDR3 protein: CASRYEFHNEQFF

V gene: TRBV7-9
J gene: TRBJ2-3
CDR3 protein: CASSPGLAGAHTDTQYF

V gene: TRBV10-3
J gene: TRBJ2-7
CDR3 protein: CAISPGQRGHEQYF

V gene: TRBV20-1
J gene: TRBJ2-2
CDR3 protein: CVLARTGELFF

V gene: TRBV4-1
J gene: TRBJ2-2
CDR3 protein: CASSQAATNTGELFF

V gene: TRBV7-9
J gene: TRBJ1-2
CDR3 protein: CASSPQGASSEYGYTF

V gene: TRBV27
J gene: TRBJ1-5
CDR3 protein: CASSLYSGQNQPQQF

V gene: TRBV7-9
J gene: TRBJ1-1
CDR3 protein: CASSFSWTEAFF

V gene: TRBV4-3
J gene: TRBJ1-1
CDR3 protein: CASSQTTGQTNTEAFF

V gene: TRBV7-2
J gene: TRBJ2-3
CDR3 protein: CASSLLAGVGTDTQYF

V gene: TRBV6-5
J gene: TRBJ1-6
CDR3 protein: CASSSGTGNYNSPLHF

V gene: TRBV29-1
J gene: TRBJ2-5
CDR3 protein: CSVPDQETQYF

V gene: TRBV29-1
J gene: TRBJ2-7
CDR3 protein: CSIRDLTSYEQYF

V gene: TRBV6-2/TRBV6-3
J gene: TRBJ1-5
CDR3 protein: CASSYSQLNQPQHF

V gene: TRBV4-3
J gene: TRBJ2-1
CDR3 protein: CASSERLEAPYNEQFF

V gene: TRBV28
J gene: TRBJ2-1
CDR3 protein: CASSPPEHYNEQFF

V gene: TRBV19
J gene: TRBJ2-4
CDR3 protein: CASTGQGAPYIQYF

V gene: TRBV12-3/TRBV12-4
J gene: TRBJ2-2
CDR3 protein: CASIVGLAGGELFF

V gene: TRBV6-2/TRBV6-3
J gene: TRBJ2-1
CDR3 protein: CASSYSWGNPSGTSSYNEQFF

V gene: TRBV7-2
J gene: TRBJ1-5
CDR3 protein: CASSLSSPRSRNQPQHF

V gene: TRBV5-1
J gene: TRBJ1-1
CDR3 protein: CASSLGGATNTEAFF

V gene: TRBV15
J gene: TRBJ2-2
CDR3 protein: CATSRDQQGANTGELFF

V gene: TRBV4-3
J gene: TRBJ2-7
CDR3 protein: CASSQGLAGLSYEQYF

V gene: TRBV4-2
J gene: TRBJ1-1
CDR3 protein: CASSQGGRVEAFF

V gene: TRBV4-3
J gene: TRBJ2-3
CDR3 protein: CASSQVRGIGPDTQYF

V gene: TRBV5-1
J gene: TRBJ2-3
CDR3 protein: CASRGVTGTDTQYF

V gene: TRBV7-2
J gene: TRBJ2-2
CDR3 protein: CASSLSGRAGTGELFF

V gene: TRBV27
J gene: TRBJ2-2
CDR3 protein: CASSWTLGYNTGELFF

V gene: TRBV24-1
J gene: TRBJ2-1
CDR3 protein: CATSDFERASNEQFF

V gene: TRBV12-3/TRBV12-4
J gene: TRBJ1-4
CDR3 protein: CASTRTPAEKLFF

V gene: TRBV15
J gene: TRBJ2-1
CDR3 protein: CATSRGTLDEQFF

V gene: TRBV29-1
J gene: TRBJ2-7
CDR3 protein: CSVRTSGTSYEQYF

V gene: TRBV5-1
J gene: TRBJ2-2
CDR3 protein: CASSSGLETGELFF

V gene: TRBV18
J gene: TRBJ1-1
CDR3 protein: CASSPNGNTEAFF

V gene: TRBV20-1
J gene: TRBJ1-5
CDR3 protein: CSARDLGGADNQPQHF

V gene: TRBV20-1
J gene: TRBJ1-1
CDR3 protein: CSATGGNTEAFF

V gene: TRBV6-5
J gene: TRBJ2-1
CDR3 protein: CASSYSKNEQFF

V gene: TRBV27
J gene: TRBJ1-4
CDR3 protein: CASSPRTDATNEKLFF

V gene: TRBV4-3
J gene: TRBJ2-2
CDR3 protein: CASSQEVFLAGELFF

V gene: TRBV4-2
J gene: TRBJ2-2
CDR3 protein: CASSQVPSGRNTGELFF

V gene: TRBV7-9
J gene: TRBJ2-3
CDR3 protein: CASSSLAGSADTQYF